This TCR beta chain emerged from a study of molecular identifiers for immune sequencing clone quantification. As to this clonotype: With a much larger clone just one base away, this may be a read error.

Naive CD8 T cells were sorted, and the gate applied was CD8+CD4-CCR7+CD45RA+. The germline V gene has CDR1 MNHNY and CDR2 SVGAGI (reference sequence). The CDR3 has 15 residues. J was trimmed by 10 bases and V by 1 base; bases with no gene match: 8. MiXCR, applied by TCRdb to the PCR reads, yields one record per CDR3 protein. The table shows 70,000 to 95,000 distinct CDR3 sequences, with 15% to 20% occurring only once. The gene calls are TRBV6-6 and TRBJ2-1, with 9 bases matching TRBD2. Source material: naive CD8+ T cells from blood, with Jurkat cell RNA spiked in. The subset was: FACS-sorted CD8+CD4-CCR7+CD45RA+ naive T cells. The receptor's source is a human donor in good health. Some libraries in this study had Jurkat cell RNA spiked in. In nucleotides, the CDR3 is TGTGCCAGCAGTTACTTAGCGGGGGCCGGCAAAGAGCAGTTCTTC. It codes for CASSYLAGAGKEQFF.